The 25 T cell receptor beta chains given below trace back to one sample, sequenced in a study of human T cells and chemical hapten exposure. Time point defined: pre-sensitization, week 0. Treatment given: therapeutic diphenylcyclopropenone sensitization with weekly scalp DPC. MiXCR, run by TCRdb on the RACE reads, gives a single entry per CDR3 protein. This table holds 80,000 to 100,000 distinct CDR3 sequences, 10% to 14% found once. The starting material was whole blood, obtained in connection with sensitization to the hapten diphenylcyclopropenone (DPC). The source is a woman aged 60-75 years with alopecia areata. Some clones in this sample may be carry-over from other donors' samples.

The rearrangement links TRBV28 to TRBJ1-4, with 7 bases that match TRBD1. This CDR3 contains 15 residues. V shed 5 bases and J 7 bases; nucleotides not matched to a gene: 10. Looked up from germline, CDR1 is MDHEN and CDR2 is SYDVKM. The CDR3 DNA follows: TGTGCCAGCAGTGCATCCGGGACAGTCCGTGAAAAACTGTTTTTT. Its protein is CASSASGTVREKLFF.

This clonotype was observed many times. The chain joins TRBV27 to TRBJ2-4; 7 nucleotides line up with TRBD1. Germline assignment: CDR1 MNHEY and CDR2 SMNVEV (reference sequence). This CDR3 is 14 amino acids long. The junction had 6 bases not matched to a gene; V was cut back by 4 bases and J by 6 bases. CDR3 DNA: TGTGCCAGCAGTTCTCGGACAGGCCGAAACATTCAGTACTTC. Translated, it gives CASSSRTGRNIQYF.

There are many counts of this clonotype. The chain's CDR3 is CASMETASYYGYTF. CDR3 bases: TGTGCCAGCATGGAGACAGCTTCGTACTATGGCTACACCTTC. The J gene is TRBJ1-2, the V gene TRBV6-6; weak D call: TRBD1 (5 bases). The CDR3 contains 14 residues. The ends were cut back, 7 bases at V and 3 bases at J, with 15 bases in the middle. Germline CDR1 reads MNHNY; CDR2 reads SVGAGI (reference sequence).

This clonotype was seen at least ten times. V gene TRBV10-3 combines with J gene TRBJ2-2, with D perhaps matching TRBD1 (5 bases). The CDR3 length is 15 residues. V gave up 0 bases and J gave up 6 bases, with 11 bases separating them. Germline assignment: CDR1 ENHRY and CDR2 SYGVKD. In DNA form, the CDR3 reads TGTGCCATCAGTGAGTCGTCCAGGGTTCCCGGGGAGCTGTTTTTT. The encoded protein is CAISESSRVPGELFF.

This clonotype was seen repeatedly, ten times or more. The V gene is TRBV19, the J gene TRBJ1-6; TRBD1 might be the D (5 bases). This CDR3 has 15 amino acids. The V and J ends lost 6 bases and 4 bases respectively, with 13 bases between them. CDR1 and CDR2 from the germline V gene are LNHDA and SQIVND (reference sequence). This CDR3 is CASRRDSAYNSPLHF. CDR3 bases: TGTGCCAGTAGGCGGGACTCTGCTTATAATTCACCCCTCCACTTT. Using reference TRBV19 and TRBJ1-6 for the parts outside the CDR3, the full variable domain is DGGITQSPKYLFRKEGQNVTLSCEQNLNHDAMYWYRQDPGQGLRLIYYSQIVNDFQKGDIAEGYSVSREKKESFPLTVTSAQKNPTAFYLCASRRDSAYNSPLHFGNGTRLTVT.

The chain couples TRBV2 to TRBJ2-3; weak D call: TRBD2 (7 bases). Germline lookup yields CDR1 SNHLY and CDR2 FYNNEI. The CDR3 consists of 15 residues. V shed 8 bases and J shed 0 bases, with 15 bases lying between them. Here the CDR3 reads CASWGRGASTDTQYF. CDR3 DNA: TGTGCCAGCTGGGGTCGGGGGGCAAGCACAGATACGCAGTATTTT.

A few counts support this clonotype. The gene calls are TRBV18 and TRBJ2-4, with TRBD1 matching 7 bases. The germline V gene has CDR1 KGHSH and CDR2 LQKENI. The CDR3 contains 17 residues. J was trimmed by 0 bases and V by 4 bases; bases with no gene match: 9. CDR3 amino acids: CASSLSLTGIAKNIQYF. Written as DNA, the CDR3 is TGTGCCAGCTCACTATCATTGACAGGGATAGCCAAAAACATTCAGTACTTC.

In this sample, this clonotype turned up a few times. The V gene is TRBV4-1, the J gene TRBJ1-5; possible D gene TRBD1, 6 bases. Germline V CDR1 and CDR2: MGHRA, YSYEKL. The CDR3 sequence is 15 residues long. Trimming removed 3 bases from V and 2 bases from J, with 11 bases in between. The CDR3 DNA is TGCGCCAGCAGCCACGTACAGGGTGGCAATCAGCCCCAGCATTTT. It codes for CASSHVQGGNQPQHF.

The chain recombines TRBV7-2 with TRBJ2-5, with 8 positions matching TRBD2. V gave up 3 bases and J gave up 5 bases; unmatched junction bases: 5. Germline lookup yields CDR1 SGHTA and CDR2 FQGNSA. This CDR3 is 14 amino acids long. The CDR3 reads CASSFSGGSETQYF. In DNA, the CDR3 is TGTGCCAGCAGCTTCAGCGGGGGCTCGGAGACCCAGTACTTC.

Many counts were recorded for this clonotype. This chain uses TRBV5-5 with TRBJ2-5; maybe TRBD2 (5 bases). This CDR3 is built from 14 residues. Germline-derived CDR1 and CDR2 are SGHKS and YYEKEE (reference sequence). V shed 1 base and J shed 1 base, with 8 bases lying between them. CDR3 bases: TGTGCCAGCAGCTTGAGCGGTTTCCAAGAGACCCAGTACTTC. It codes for CASSLSGFQETQYF.

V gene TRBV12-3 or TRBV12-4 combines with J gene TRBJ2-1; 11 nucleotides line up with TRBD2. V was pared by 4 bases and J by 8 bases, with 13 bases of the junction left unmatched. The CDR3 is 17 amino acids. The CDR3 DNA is TGTGCCAGCAGTTCATCCGGGACTAGCGGTCTGGCTGATGAGCAGTTCTTC. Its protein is CASSSSGTSGLADEQFF.

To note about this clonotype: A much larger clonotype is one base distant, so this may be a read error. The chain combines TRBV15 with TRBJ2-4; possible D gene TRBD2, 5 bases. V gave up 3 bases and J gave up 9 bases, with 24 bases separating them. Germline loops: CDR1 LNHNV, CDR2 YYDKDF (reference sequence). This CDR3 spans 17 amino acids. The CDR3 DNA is TGTGCCACCAGCAGCACCCCGGGATCTATTCTCGTGGGCATTCAGTACTTC. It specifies CATSSTPGSILVGIQYF.

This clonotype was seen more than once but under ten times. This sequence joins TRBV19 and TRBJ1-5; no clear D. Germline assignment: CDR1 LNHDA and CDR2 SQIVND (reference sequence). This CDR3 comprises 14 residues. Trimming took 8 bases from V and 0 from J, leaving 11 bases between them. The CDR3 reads CASAAQYSNQPQHF. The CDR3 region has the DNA TGTGCCAGTGCGGCCCAGTATAGCAATCAGCCCCAGCATTTT.

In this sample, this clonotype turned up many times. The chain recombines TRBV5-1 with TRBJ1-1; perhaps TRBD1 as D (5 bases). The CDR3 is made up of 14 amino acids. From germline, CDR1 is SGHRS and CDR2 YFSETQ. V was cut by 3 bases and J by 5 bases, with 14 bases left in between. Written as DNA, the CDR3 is TGCGCCAGCAGCTGGGGGGACGGCCAGACTGAAGCTTTCTTT. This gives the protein CASSWGDGQTEAFF.

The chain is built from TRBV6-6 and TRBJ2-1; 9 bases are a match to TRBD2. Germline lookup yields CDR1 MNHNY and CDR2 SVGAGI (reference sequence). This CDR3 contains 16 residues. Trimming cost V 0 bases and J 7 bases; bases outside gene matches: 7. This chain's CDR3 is CASSYSIAGAGNEQFF. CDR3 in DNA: TGTGCCAGCAGTTACTCGATAGCGGGGGCGGGGAATGAGCAGTTCTTC.

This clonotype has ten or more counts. In nucleotides, the CDR3 is TGTGCCAGCTCACCTGAGGGGGACAGGTCTCATGAAGCTTTCTTT. Translation: CASSPEGDRSHEAFF. The chain employs TRBV18 and TRBJ1-1; 8 nucleotides match TRBD1. Germline-derived CDR1 and CDR2 are KGHSH and LQKENI. CDR3 size: 15 residues. With 3 bases clipped from V and 7 bases from J, the junction kept 10 bases outside the gene matches. Filled out from reference TRBV18 and TRBJ1-1, the complete variable domain reads NAGVMQNPRHLVRRRGQEARLRCSPMKGHSHVYWYRQLPEEGLKFMVYLQKENIIDESGMPKERFSAEFPKEGPSILRIQQVVRGDSAAYFCASSPEGDRSHEAFFGQGTRLTVV.

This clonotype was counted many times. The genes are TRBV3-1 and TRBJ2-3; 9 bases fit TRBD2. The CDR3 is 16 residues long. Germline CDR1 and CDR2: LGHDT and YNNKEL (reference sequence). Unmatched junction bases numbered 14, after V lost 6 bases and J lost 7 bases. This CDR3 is CASRQMHSGGTNTQYF. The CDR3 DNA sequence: TGTGCCAGCAGGCAAATGCATAGCGGGGGCACTAATACGCAGTATTTT.

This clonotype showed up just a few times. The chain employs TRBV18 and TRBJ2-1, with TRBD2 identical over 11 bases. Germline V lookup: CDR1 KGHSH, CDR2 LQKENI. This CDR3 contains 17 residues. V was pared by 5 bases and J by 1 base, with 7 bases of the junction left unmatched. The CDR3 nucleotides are TGTGCCAGCTCATCGACTAGCGGGGTCCTATCCTACAATGAGCAGTTCTTC. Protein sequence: CASSSTSGVLSYNEQFF.

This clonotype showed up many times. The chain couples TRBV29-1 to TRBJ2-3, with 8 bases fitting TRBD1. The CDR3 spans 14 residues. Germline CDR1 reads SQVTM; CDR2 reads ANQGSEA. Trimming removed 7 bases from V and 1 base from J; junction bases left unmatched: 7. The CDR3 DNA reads TGCAGCGGCAACGGACAGGGCGGCACAGATACGCAGTATTTT. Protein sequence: CSGNGQGGTDTQYF.

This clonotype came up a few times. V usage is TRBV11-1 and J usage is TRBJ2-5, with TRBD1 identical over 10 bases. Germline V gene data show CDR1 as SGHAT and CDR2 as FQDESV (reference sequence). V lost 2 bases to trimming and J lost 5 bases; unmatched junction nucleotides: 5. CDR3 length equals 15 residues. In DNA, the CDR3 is TGTGCCAGCAGCTTACGGGACAGGGGTTGGGAGACCCAGTACTTC. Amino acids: CASSLRDRGWETQYF.

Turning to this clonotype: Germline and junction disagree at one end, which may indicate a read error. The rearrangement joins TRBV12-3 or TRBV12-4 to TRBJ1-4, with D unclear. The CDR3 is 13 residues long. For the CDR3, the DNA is TGTACCAGCAGTTTCTATGCGGGCGAAAAACTGTTTTTT. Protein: CTSSFYAGEKLFF.

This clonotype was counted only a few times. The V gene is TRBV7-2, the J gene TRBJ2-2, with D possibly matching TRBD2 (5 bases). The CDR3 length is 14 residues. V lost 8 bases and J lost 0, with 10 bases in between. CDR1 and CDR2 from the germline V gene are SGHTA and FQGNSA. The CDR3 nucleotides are TGTGCCAGCGGACTGAGGGCGAACACCGGGGAGCTGTTTTTT. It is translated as CASGLRANTGELFF.

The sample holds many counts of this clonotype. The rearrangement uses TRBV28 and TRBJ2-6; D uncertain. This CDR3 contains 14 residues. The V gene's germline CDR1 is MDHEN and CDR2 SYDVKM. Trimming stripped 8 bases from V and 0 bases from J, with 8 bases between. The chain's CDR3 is CASLKASGANVLTF. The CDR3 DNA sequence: TGTGCCAGCCTAAAAGCCTCTGGGGCCAACGTCCTGACTTTC.

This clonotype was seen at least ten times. CDR3 sequence (DNA): TGTGCCTGGAGTCAGCGGTGGTGGAATCGAAACACCATATATTTT. It translates to CAWSQRWWNRNTIYF. The chain joins TRBV30 to TRBJ1-3; no firm D call. The V end was cut by 2 bases, the J end by 5 bases, with 16 bases between. The germline gives CDR1 GTSNPN, CDR2 SVGIG (reference sequence). The length of the CDR3 is 15 residues.

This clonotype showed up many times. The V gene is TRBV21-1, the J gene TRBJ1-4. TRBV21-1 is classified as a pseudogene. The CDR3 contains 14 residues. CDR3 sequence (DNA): TGTGCCAGCAGCATGGGTGCTTTGCGAGAAAAACTGTTTTTT. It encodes CASSMGALREKLFF.